One and the same sample provided the 20 T cell receptor beta chains below, sequenced in a study of cytomegalovirus exposure and HLA in healthy donors. PCR employed 60 Vbeta and 13 Jbeta primers. This table comes from immunoSEQ multiplex PCR, and its TCRdb copy is limited to in-frame clones, with some not included. The sample lists 150,000 or so clones, 80% to 85% occurring once. Sequences were obtained from PBMCs. The receptors shown here come from a man aged 25-40 years in good health and CMV-seronegative.

This chain joins TRBV7-2 and TRBJ2-1; no clear D gene. Trimming pared 5 bases from V and 4 bases from J, leaving 9 bases between. Germline assignment: CDR1 SGHTA and CDR2 FQGNSA. CDR3 length: 13 residues. CDR3 residues: CASSADWYNEQFF. The CDR3 coding sequence is TGTGCCAGCAGCGCCGACTGGTACAATGAGCAGTTCTTC. The full variable domain, its missing parts supplied by reference TRBV7-2 and TRBJ2-1, is GAGVSQSPSNKVTEKGKDVELRCDPISGHTALYWYRQSLGQGLEFLIYFQGNSAPDKSGLPSDRFSAERTGGSVSTLTIQRTQQEDSAVYLCASSADWYNEQFFGPGTRLTVL.

The rearrangement links TRBV27 to TRBJ2-3, with a possible D match to TRBD2 (6 bases). The CDR3 has 15 residues. From germline, CDR1 is MNHEY and CDR2 SMNVEV (reference sequence). The V gene lost 6 bases and the J gene lost 10 bases, with 23 bases spanning the gap. The CDR3 sequence is CASRRGRRDSNAQYF. CDR3 DNA: TGTGCCAGCAGACGAGGTCGGCGGGACTCAAATGCGCAGTATTTT.

The CDR3 loop reads CASRAPGTSGRQADTQYF. CDR3 DNA: TGTGCCAGCAGAGCACCCGGGACTAGCGGGAGGCAGGCAGATACGCAGTATTTT. The J gene is TRBJ2-3, the V gene TRBV2, with 15 positions matching TRBD2. The CDR3 contains 18 residues. The V and J ends lost 6 bases and 4 bases, in that order; junction bases with no gene match: 11. Germline-derived CDR1 and CDR2 are SNHLY and FYNNEI.

The V and J genes are TRBV2 and TRBJ1-1; D is ambiguous. The CDR3 runs to 13 residues. The germline V gene has CDR1 SNHLY and CDR2 FYNNEI. Trimming took off 8 bases at V and 4 bases at J, with 14 bases between the two ends. The CDR3 nucleotides are TGTGCCAGCCGGAGGTACCAAGGCACTGAAGCTTTCTTT. It yields the protein CASRRYQGTEAFF.

The chain carries TRBV25-1 and TRBJ1-1; no clear D gene. The CDR3 totals 12 residues. The germline gives CDR1 MGHDK, CDR2 SYGVNS. The V and J ends lost 7 bases and 2 bases respectively, with 8 bases between them. The CDR3 loop reads CASMSVNTEAFF. For the CDR3, the DNA is TGTGCCAGCATGTCCGTAAACACTGAAGCTTTCTTT.

The rearrangement joins TRBV5-4 to TRBJ2-5; 9 positions match TRBD2. Matching the DNA end better, TRBJ2-7 makes the J call doubtful. The V gene's germline CDR1 is SGHNT and CDR2 YYREEE (reference sequence). The length of the CDR3 is 15 residues. For the CDR3, the DNA is TGTGCCAGCAGCTTAGCGGGAGGCTTCTCCTACGAGCAGTACTTC. This encodes CASSLAGGFSYEQYF.

This chain joins TRBV7-3 and TRBJ2-1, with a weak D call TRBD2 (5 bases). V dropped 1 base and J dropped 3 bases, with 10 bases sitting between them. Germline values: CDR1 SGHTA, CDR2 FQGTGA. The CDR3 spans 15 residues. The DNA for the CDR3 is TGTGCCAGCAGCTTAAACCCTAGCAACTACAATGAGCAGTTCTTC. Translated, it gives CASSLNPSNYNEQFF.

The chain employs TRBV5-6 and TRBJ2-3; D gene uncertain. Germline V lookup: CDR1 SGHDT, CDR2 YYEEEE. The CDR3 runs 14 residues. The V end was cut by 0 bases, the J end by 2 bases, with 7 bases between. As DNA, the CDR3 is TGTGCCAGCAGCTTGGCAGGATTCACAGATACGCAGTATTTT. Translated, it gives CASSLAGFTDTQYF.

The rearrangement links TRBV7-3 to TRBJ2-1; D possibly corresponds to TRBD1 (5 bases). The germline V gene has CDR1 SGHTA and CDR2 FQGTGA. Trimming took 5 bases from V and 7 from J, leaving 21 bases between them. CDR3 length equals 16 residues. The chain's CDR3 is CASSPQGLHGNNEQFF. The CDR3 DNA sequence: TGTGCCAGCAGCCCCCAGGGTCTCCACGGAAATAATGAGCAGTTCTTC. Full variable domain (remainder filled in from reference TRBV7-3 and TRBJ2-1): GAGVSQTPSNKVTEKGKYVELRCDPISGHTALYWYRQSLGQGPEFLIYFQGTGAADDSGLPNDRFFAVRPEGSVSTLKIQRTERGDSAVYLCASSPQGLHGNNEQFFGPGTRLTVL.

The V call is TRBV7-8, the J call TRBJ1-1, with 7 bases identical to TRBD1. The V gene's germline CDR1 is SGHVS and CDR2 FQNEAQ. CDR3 length: 14 residues. V gave up 5 bases and J gave up 1 base; unmatched junction bases: 4. The CDR3 loop reads CASSQRTGNTEAFF. In DNA, the CDR3 is TGTGCCAGCAGCCAACGGACAGGGAACACTGAAGCTTTCTTT.

The gene calls are TRBV5-1 and TRBJ1-1; no definite D call. The CDR3 loop spans 16 amino acids. Germline CDR1 is SGHRS and CDR2 is YFSETQ. The germline V and J ends were trimmed by 3 bases and 6 bases, with 21 bases remaining between them. In DNA form, the CDR3 reads TGCGCCAGCAGCTCATCGGCGTCCCGGGGTAAAGCTGAAGCTTTCTTT. Translated: CASSSSASRGKAEAFF.

This chain uses TRBV4-1 with TRBJ2-5; 11 bases match TRBD2. Germline values: CDR1 MGHRA, CDR2 YSYEKL. Losses at the gene ends were 1 base for V and 5 bases for J; bases not matched to a gene: 9. The CDR3 runs to 17 residues. The CDR3 sequence: CASSQGLAGGPGETQYF. CDR3 DNA sequence: TGCGCCAGCAGCCAAGGGTTAGCGGGAGGGCCGGGGGAGACCCAGTACTTC.

Concerning this clone: At the DNA level, this CDR3 is encoded by other sequences in the same sample as well. The V and J genes are TRBV5-1 and TRBJ2-1; 9 bases map to TRBD2. Trimming removed 2 bases from V and 4 bases from J; junction bases left unmatched: 4. Germline V lookup: CDR1 SGHRS, CDR2 YFSETQ. The CDR3 length is 15 residues. The CDR3 DNA is TGCGCCAGCAGCTTAGAGACTAGCGGTTACAATGAGCAGTTCTTC. Protein sequence: CASSLETSGYNEQFF.

This rearrangement joins TRBV18 to TRBJ2-6, with 8 bases lining up with TRBD1. V was pared by 5 bases and J by 0 bases, with 6 bases of the junction left unmatched. The CDR3 totals 17 residues. Germline CDR1 KGHSH, CDR2 LQKENI. The CDR3: CASSTLGQGSGANVLTF. In DNA form, the CDR3 reads TGTGCCAGCTCAACCCTCGGACAGGGCTCTGGGGCCAACGTCCTGACTTTC.

This clone was observed once. The CDR3 loop is CASSFLAGEDTDTQYF. The CDR3 nucleotides read TGCGCCAGCAGCTTTCTAGCGGGGGAGGACACAGATACGCAGTATTTT. V is TRBV5-1 and J is TRBJ2-3, with 10 bases matching TRBD2. Germline CDR1 reads SGHRS; CDR2 reads YFSETQ. V shed 2 bases, J shed 2 bases, and the junction held 5 bases outside the gene matches. This CDR3 has 16 residues.

This clone appeared once. The rearrangement uses TRBV5-4 and TRBJ2-7, with D possibly being TRBD1 (6 bases). The germline CDR1 and CDR2 sequences are SGHNT and YYREEE (reference sequence). V gave up 0 bases and J gave up 3 bases, with 16 bases separating them. The CDR3 sequence is 16 residues long. As DNA, the CDR3 is TGTGCCAGCAGCTTGGCCTCTGCGACAGGTCTCTACGAGCAGTACTTC. As protein: CASSLASATGLYEQYF.

The rearrangement links TRBV27 to TRBJ2-1; TRBD1 matches 7 bases. V was pared by 8 bases and J by 6 bases, with 1 base of the junction left unmatched. This CDR3 contains 11 residues. Germline V gene sequence: CDR1 MNHEY, CDR2 SMNVEV (reference sequence). The CDR3 DNA sequence: TGTGCCAGCGGGGACAGCAATGAGCAGTTCTTC. Its protein is CASGDSNEQFF.

This clone was observed a single time. This chain connects TRBV27 to TRBJ1-4, with a tentative D call TRBD1 (5 bases). CDR3 size: 14 residues. Germline V gives CDR1 MNHEY, CDR2 SMNVEV (reference sequence). Trimming removed 5 bases at V and 8 bases at J, with 15 bases between. The CDR3 region has the DNA TGTGCCAGCAGTCCCGGTAGGGGAGGAGAAAAACTGTTTTTT. This codes for CASSPGRGGEKLFF.

The chain carries TRBV19 and TRBJ2-1; TRBD2 agrees at 8 bases. This CDR3 comprises 18 residues. The V gene's germline CDR1 is LNHDA and CDR2 SQIVND (reference sequence). J gave up 5 bases and V 6 bases, and 18 bases lay outside the gene matches. This CDR3 is CASRSYAPTSGRNNEQFF. The CDR3 nucleotides read TGTGCCAGTAGATCTTATGCCCCCACTAGCGGCAGGAACAATGAGCAGTTCTTC. Full variable domain (rest looked up from reference TRBV19 and TRBJ2-1): DGGITQSPKYLFRKEGQNVTLSCEQNLNHDAMYWYRQDPGQGLRLIYYSQIVNDFQKGDIAEGYSVSREKKESFPLTVTSAQKNPTAFYLCASRSYAPTSGRNNEQFFGPGTRLTVL.

This chain uses TRBV30 with TRBJ2-5, with D perhaps matching TRBD2 (5 bases). CDR3 size: 16 residues. Germline-derived CDR1 and CDR2 are GTSNPN and SVGIG (reference sequence). The V end was cut by 3 bases, the J end by 7 bases, with 24 bases between. The CDR3 here is CAWRKDSDWIRGTQYF. CDR3 in DNA: TGTGCCTGGAGGAAGGATTCGGATTGGATTCGGGGGACCCAGTACTTC. The variable domain in full, completed from reference TRBV30 and TRBJ2-5, reads SQTIHQWPATLVQPVGSPLSLECTVEGTSNPNLYWYRQAAGRGLQLLFYSVGIGQISSEVPQNLSASRPQDRQFILSSKKLLLSDSGFYLCAWRKDSDWIRGTQYFGPGTRLLVL.